This T cell receptor (beta chain) was found in a study of blood T cell repertoires in COVID-19 (dated by TCRdb to the early 2020s). Looking at the study overall: Samples from collaborators originated in the United States, Italy and Spain and spanned both the acute and convalescent phases of COVID-19. The material from the prospective study consisted of cDNA or gDNA derived from T cells, B-cell-depleted T cells, or PBMCs. The repertoires were released in a freely available public database meant as a resource for research on the immune response to SARS-CoV-2. The dataset comprised deeply sampled blood TCRbeta repertoires from subjects exposed to, actively infected with, or recovered from COVID-19. The sample metadata nearly always contained a de-identified subject ID, COVID-19 status, age in years and sex. The samples were drawn from two sources: the first 160 participants of the ongoing ImmuneRACE study, and 1,000 to 1,500 subjects contributed by 6 global collaborators. Where available, HLA class I and class II types were taken from metadata supplied by the sample provider and were not determined by assay-based typing.

CDR1 and CDR2 were assigned from the germline V gene (reference sequence) as LNHDA and SQIVND. Relative to germline, V is missing 1 base and J is missing 1 base, with 1 base of the junction outside any gene match. From the cysteine through the phenylalanine, the CDR3 covers 15 amino acids. CDR3 DNA only is kept here, 45 bases in frame from base 1. The immunoSEQ Assay, a bias-controlled multiplex PCR, was used to amplify TCRbeta CDR3 regions from genomic DNA. Regarding the original processing steps: The number of nucleated cells in each sample was estimated by amplification of reference gene primers within the assay. Sequence reads were collapsed and filtered to measure the absolute abundance of every unique TCRbeta CDR3 rearrangement. For each sample, productive Simpson clonality was calculated as the square root of Simpson's diversity index over productive rearrangements. The table comes from immuneACCESS by way of TCRdb, which keeps in-frame sequences with V and J called. Part of the clones is missing from these tables; in studies checked, under half for an unresolved V gene and the rest for unknown reasons. That table furnishes V, J and clone size, whereas the DNA furnished D and trimming. This sample holds about 100,000 clones; about 82% were observed only once. 13% of the sample lies in the top ten.

The study at large found these results: How much clinical and demographic metadata was included differed by source and by participant, and the metadata was provided uncurated.

As regards this clone: It has no known antigen specificity. Nothing much larger sits one base from this clone, and base qualities are not available.

The collaborating institutions used their own protocols to collect whole blood in K2EDTA tubes. Collaborator samples were shipped for TCRbeta analysis as frozen whole blood, isolated PBMCs, or DNA extracted from either sample type. Sequencing was carried out using peripheral blood. The receptor chain draws on TRBV19 and TRBJ2-5; 9 nucleotides in the junction match TRBD2. The sequence was collected from a woman aged 55-69 years in a cohort sampled during active or convalescent COVID-19. The nucleotide sequence reads as follows: TGTGCCAGTAGTATAGGGCGGGGGGGCCAAGAGACCCAGTACTTC. This codes for CASSIGRGGQETQYF.